This TCR beta chain was retrieved from a study of Graves' ophthalmopathy and Graves' hyperthyroidism. Study-level points and caveats: Discriminating ophthalmopathy from stable hyperthyroidism, a 13-signature model attained a sensitivity of approximately 85% and a specificity of 80% to 82%.

This clonotype was observed a handful of times. As yet, its antigen is unknown. Amplified TCR beta CDR3 regions were obtained using RNA transcripts as template. Second-round multiplex PCR followed a first-round RT-PCR using HTBI primers. TCRdb re-called the multiplex PCR reads through MiXCR, storing one row per CDR3 protein. The sample holds about 550,000 distinct CDR3 sequences, about two fifths seen once. The sequence derives from an adult man with Graves' hyperthyroidism. Sequenced sample: peripheral blood or thyroid tissue (not recorded which).

CDR3 bases: TGTGCCTGGGACAGGGACAATGAGCAGTTCTTC. Its protein product is CAWDRDNEQFF. The rearrangement uses TRBV5-6 and TRBJ2-1; 9 bases line up with TRBD1. Germline V gene sequence: CDR1 SGHDT, CDR2 YYEEEE. This CDR3 spans 11 amino acids. V was pared by 10 bases and J by 5 bases, with 1 base of the junction left unmatched.